The 16 T cell receptor beta chains in this list originate from one sample, sequenced in a study of control samples from healthy donors and cancer patients. Only in-frame clones appear in the TCRdb table, and some are missing; sequencing was by immunoSEQ multiplex PCR. The repertoire holds 60,000 to 75,000 clones, with nearly 85% as singletons. The specimen sequenced was blood. These receptors originate from a man aged 55 to 69 in good health.

This clone was detected a few times. This chain uses TRBV6-5 with TRBJ1-5; D gene uncertain. Germline values: CDR1 MNHEY, CDR2 SVGAGI. V shed 6 bases and J shed 0 bases, with 6 bases lying between them. This CDR3 is built from 13 residues. CDR3 nucleotides: TGTGCCAGCAGGAAGTATAGCAATCAGCCCCAGCATTTT. It yields the protein CASRKYSNQPQHF.

The count of this clone is one. V and J are TRBV11-3 and TRBJ2-1, with 7 nucleotides matching TRBD2. The CDR3 loop spans 15 amino acids. Looked up from germline, CDR1 is SGHNT and CDR2 is YENEEA. The trim removed 5 bases at V and 4 bases at J, leaving 8 bases unmatched. The CDR3 loop reads CASSAGTNLYNEQFF. In DNA form, the CDR3 reads TGTGCCAGCAGCGCCGGGACTAACCTATACAATGAGCAGTTCTTC.

The chain is built from TRBV4-1 and TRBJ1-2; D is unclear. CDR3 length: 15 residues. In germline, CDR1 is MGHRA, CDR2 YSYEKL. V lost 4 bases, J lost 3 bases, and 15 bases lay in between. CDR3: CASSRSQLRDYGYTF. The CDR3 DNA reads as TGCGCCAGCAGCCGCAGCCAGCTCAGAGACTATGGCTACACCTTC.

V gene TRBV5-1 combines with J gene TRBJ2-1; 11 nucleotides match TRBD2. This CDR3 spans 15 amino acids. Germline CDR1 is SGHRS and CDR2 is YFSETQ. Unmatched junction bases numbered 9, after V lost 5 bases and J lost 8 bases. In nucleotides, the CDR3 is TGCGCCAGCAGACCGGGACTAGCGGAGAGAGATGAGCAGTTCTTC. It translates to CASRPGLAERDEQFF. The entire variable domain, with the rest obtained from reference TRBV5-1 and TRBJ2-1, is as follows: KAGVTQTPRYLIKTRGQQVTLSCSPISGHRSVSWYQQTPGQGLQFLFEYFSETQRNKGNFPGRFSGRQFSNSRSEMNVSTLELGDSALYLCASRPGLAERDEQFFGPGTRLTVL.

This chain connects TRBV9 to TRBJ2-1; 7 bases align to TRBD2. CDR1 is SGDLS and CDR2 is YYNGEE in the germline V gene. Trimming cost V 4 bases and J 6 bases; bases outside gene matches: 10. The CDR3 totals 15 residues. The DNA for the CDR3 is TGTGCCAGCAGCTTAGATGCGGGAGCCGGCAATGAGCAGTTCTTC. Translated: CASSLDAGAGNEQFF.

This rearrangement joins TRBV5-4 to TRBJ1-2; D gene ambiguous. CDR3 length: 14 residues. CDR1 and CDR2 from the germline V gene are SGHNT and YYREEE (reference sequence). V was clipped by 9 bases and J by 3 bases, with 18 bases between them. CDR3 amino acids: CATSQGPSHYGYTF. CDR3 in DNA: TGTGCCACCTCCCAAGGCCCCAGCCACTATGGCTACACCTTC.

V usage is TRBV5-1 and J usage is TRBJ2-5; D not resolved. This CDR3 contains 13 residues. Germline values: CDR1 SGHRS, CDR2 YFSETQ. Trimming removed 0 bases at V and 5 bases at J, with 8 bases between. This CDR3 is CASSLVVGETQYF. CDR3 DNA sequence: TGCGCCAGCAGCTTGGTGGTGGGGGAGACCCAGTACTTC.

This clone turned up a few times. The rearrangement joins TRBV5-1 to TRBJ1-1, with D unclear. The CDR3 is 13 amino acids. In germline, CDR1 is SGHRS, CDR2 YFSETQ. Trimming stripped 4 bases from V and 1 base from J, with 8 bases between. CDR3 sequence: CASSQNQNTEAFF. CDR3 DNA: TGCGCCAGCAGCCAAAATCAGAACACTGAAGCTTTCTTT. Full variable domain (rest looked up from reference TRBV5-1 and TRBJ1-1): KAGVTQTPRYLIKTRGQQVTLSCSPISGHRSVSWYQQTPGQGLQFLFEYFSETQRNKGNFPGRFSGRQFSNSRSEMNVSTLELGDSALYLCASSQNQNTEAFFGQGTRLTVV.

The chain joins TRBV4-1 to TRBJ1-1, with D hard to call. The CDR3 length is 13 residues. The V and J ends lost 3 bases and 7 bases respectively, with 12 bases between them. Looked up from germline, CDR1 is MGHRA and CDR2 is YSYEKL. The CDR3 region has the DNA TGCGCCAGCAGCCAGGGGAGAGGATATGAAGCTTTCTTT. It is translated as CASSQGRGYEAFF.

The rearrangement joins TRBV19 to TRBJ1-5; 7 bases line up with TRBD1. After removal of 6 bases from V and 2 bases from J, the junction contained 4 bases not matched to a gene. The germline CDR1 and CDR2 sequences are LNHDA and SQIVND (reference sequence). The CDR3 runs to 14 residues. In DNA, the CDR3 is TGTGCCAGTAGCGATGACAGGGGCAATCAGCCCCAGCATTTT. This gives the protein CASSDDRGNQPQHF.

DNA of the CDR3: TGTGCCAGCAGTTCCGACAGGGGGCAAACCAAAAACATTCAGTACTTC. Residues: CASSSDRGQTKNIQYF. The chain uses TRBV27 and TRBJ2-4; 10 bases map to TRBD1. There are 16 residues in the CDR3. With 4 bases clipped from V and 2 bases from J, the junction kept 5 bases outside the gene matches. The germline V gene encodes CDR1 MNHEY and CDR2 SMNVEV (reference sequence).

The chain uses TRBV24-1 and TRBJ2-1; D not certain. Germline assignment: CDR1 KGHDR and CDR2 SFDVKD. CDR3 length: 14 residues. Trimming pared 2 bases from V and 10 bases from J, leaving 14 bases between. The CDR3 sequence is CATSDSAHAVEQFF. CDR3 nucleotide sequence: TGTGCCACCAGTGATTCCGCCCACGCCGTGGAGCAGTTCTTC.

The chain is built from TRBV2 and TRBJ1-4, with 7 bases lining up with TRBD1. CDR1 is SNHLY and CDR2 is FYNNEI in the germline V gene. With V trimmed by 9 bases and J by 3 bases, 16 bases remained unmatched. This CDR3 is 17 amino acids long. CDR3 sequence: CASRRGRQGDSNEKLFF. The CDR3 DNA is TGTGCCAGTAGAAGGGGGCGACAGGGAGATTCTAATGAAAAACTGTTTTTT. Supplemented by reference TRBV2 and TRBJ1-4, the full variable domain reads EPEVTQTPSHQVTQMGQEVILRCVPISNHLYFYWYRQILGQKVEFLVSFYNNEISEKSEIFDDQFSVERPDGSNFTLKIRSTKLEDSAMYFCASRRGRQGDSNEKLFFGSGTQLSVL.

This sequence joins TRBV20-1 and TRBJ2-1; D is unclear. This CDR3 has 11 amino acids. Germline values: CDR1 DFQATT, CDR2 SNEGSKA (reference sequence). Trimming took off 6 bases at V and 3 bases at J, with 6 bases between the two ends. The CDR3 is CSAPDYNEQFF. DNA of the CDR3: TGCAGTGCCCCGGACTACAATGAGCAGTTCTTC.

The chain has TRBV5-5 and TRBJ1-1, with 7 bases aligning to TRBD1. Germline V gene lookup returns CDR1 SGHKS and CDR2 YYEKEE (reference sequence). With V trimmed by 4 bases and J by 2 bases, 20 bases remained unmatched. The CDR3 is 19 residues long. The CDR3: CASSQGQAPSMVGNTEAFF. CDR3 bases: TGTGCCAGCAGCCAAGGACAGGCGCCTTCAATGGTTGGAAACACTGAAGCTTTCTTT.

The rearrangement joins TRBV9 to TRBJ2-2; 7 nucleotides line up with TRBD1. J lost 4 bases, V lost 4 bases, and 10 bases had no gene match. This CDR3 is 16 amino acids long. CDR1 and CDR2 from the germline V gene are SGDLS and YYNGEE. The CDR3 is CASSPHPGQLTGELFF. The CDR3 DNA sequence: TGTGCCAGCAGCCCCCACCCGGGACAGCTCACCGGGGAGCTGTTTTTT.